What follows is one TCR beta chain and its context. Its antigen is still unknown. This specimen comes from a study of cytomegalovirus exposure and HLA in healthy donors. PCR primers comprised 60 Vbeta and 13 Jbeta primers. Only in-frame clones appear in the TCRdb table, and some are missing; sequencing was by immunoSEQ multiplex PCR. The data contain about 200,000 clones, around four fifths of them singletons. Study-wide findings and caveats: It was assumed in the presence/absence analyses that sequencing depth was roughly uniform across donors. In a later analysis, a genetic analysis reported fewer productive-TCR N-insertions in an Asian-associated ancestry cluster than the cohort average.

Despite likely unrecorded immune exposures, the donors were nominally healthy at the time of sampling. Germline lookup yields CDR1 SEHNR and CDR2 FQNEAQ (reference sequence). The CDR3 sequence is 17 residues long. The V end was cut by 1 base, the J end by 0 bases, with 13 bases between. The source material was PBMCs. The chain recombines TRBV7-9 with TRBJ1-3, with D possibly matching TRBD1 (6 bases). The receptor was isolated from a male donor in good health and CMV-seronegative. CDR3 sequence (DNA): TGTGCCAGCAGCTTAGGTGGGGGCTCGCGCTCTGGAAACACCATATATTTT. Translating it yields CASSLGGGSRSGNTIYF.